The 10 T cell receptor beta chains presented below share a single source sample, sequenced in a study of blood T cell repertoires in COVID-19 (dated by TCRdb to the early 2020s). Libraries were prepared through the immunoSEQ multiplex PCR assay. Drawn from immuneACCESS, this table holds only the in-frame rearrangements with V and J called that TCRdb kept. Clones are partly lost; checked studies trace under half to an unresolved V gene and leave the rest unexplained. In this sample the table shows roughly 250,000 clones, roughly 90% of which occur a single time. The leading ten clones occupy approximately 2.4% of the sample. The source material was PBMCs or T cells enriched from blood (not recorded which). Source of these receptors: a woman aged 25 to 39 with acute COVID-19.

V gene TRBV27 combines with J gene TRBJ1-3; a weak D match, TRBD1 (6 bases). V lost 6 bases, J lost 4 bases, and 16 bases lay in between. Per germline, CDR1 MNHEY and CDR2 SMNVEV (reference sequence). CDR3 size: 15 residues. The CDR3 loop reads CASSRGPGGGNTIYF. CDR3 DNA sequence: TGTGCCAGCAGCAGGGGTCCCGGGGGGGGAAACACCATATATTTT.

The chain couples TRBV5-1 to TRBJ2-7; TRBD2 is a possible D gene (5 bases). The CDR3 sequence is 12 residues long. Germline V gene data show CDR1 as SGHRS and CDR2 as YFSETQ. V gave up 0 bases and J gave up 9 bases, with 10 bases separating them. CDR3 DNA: TGCGCCAGCAGCTTGGTTGGAGAGGGGCAGTACTTC. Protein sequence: CASSLVGEGQYF.

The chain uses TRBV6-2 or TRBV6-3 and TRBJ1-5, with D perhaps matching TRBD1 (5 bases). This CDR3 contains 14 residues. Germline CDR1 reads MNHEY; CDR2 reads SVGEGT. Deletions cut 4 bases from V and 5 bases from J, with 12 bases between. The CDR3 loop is CASSLRRGDQPQHF. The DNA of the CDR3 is TGTGCCAGCAGTTTGCGTCGGGGGGATCAGCCCCAGCATTTT.

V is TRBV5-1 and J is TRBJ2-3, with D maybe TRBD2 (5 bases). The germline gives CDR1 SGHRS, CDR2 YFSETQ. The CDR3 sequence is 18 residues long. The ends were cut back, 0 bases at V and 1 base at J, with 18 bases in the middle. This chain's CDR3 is CASSLVAGMAVGTDTQYF. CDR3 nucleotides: TGCGCCAGCAGCTTGGTTGCGGGTATGGCAGTCGGCACAGATACGCAGTATTTT.

The CDR3 DNA reads TGTGCCAGCAGCCAAGGACAAAGGTACGAGCAGTACTTC. Translation: CASSQGQRYEQYF. The chain carries TRBV14 and TRBJ2-7, with no clear D. CDR1 is SGHDN, CDR2 FVKESK, per germline. With 1 base removed from V and 4 bases from J, the gap between germline ends came to 8 bases. The CDR3 is made up of 13 amino acids.

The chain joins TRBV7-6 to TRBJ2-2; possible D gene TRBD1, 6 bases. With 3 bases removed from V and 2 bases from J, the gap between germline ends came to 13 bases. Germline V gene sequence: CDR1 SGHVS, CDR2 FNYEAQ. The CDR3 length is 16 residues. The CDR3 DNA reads TGTGCCAGCAGCTTTCAGGGGCCACAAAACACCGGGGAGCTGTTTTTT. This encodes CASSFQGPQNTGELFF.

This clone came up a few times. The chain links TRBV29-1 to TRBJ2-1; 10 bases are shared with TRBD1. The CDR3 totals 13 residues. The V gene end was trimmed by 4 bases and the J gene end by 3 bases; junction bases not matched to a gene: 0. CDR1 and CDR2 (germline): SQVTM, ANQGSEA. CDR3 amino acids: CSVGTGGYNEQFF. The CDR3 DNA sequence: TGCAGCGTTGGGACAGGGGGCTACAATGAGCAGTTCTTC.

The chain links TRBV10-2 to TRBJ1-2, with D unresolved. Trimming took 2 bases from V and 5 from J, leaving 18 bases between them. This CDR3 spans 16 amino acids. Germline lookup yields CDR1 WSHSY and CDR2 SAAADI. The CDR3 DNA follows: TGCGCCAGCAGTGAGGGTAGGTGGCTGACACTTTATGGCTACACCTTC. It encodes CASSEGRWLTLYGYTF.

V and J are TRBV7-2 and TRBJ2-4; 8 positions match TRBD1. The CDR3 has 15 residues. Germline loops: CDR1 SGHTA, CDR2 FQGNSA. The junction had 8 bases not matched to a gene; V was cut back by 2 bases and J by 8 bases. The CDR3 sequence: CASSLTPQGVDIQYF. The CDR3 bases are TGTGCCAGCAGCTTAACCCCACAGGGGGTAGACATTCAGTACTTC.

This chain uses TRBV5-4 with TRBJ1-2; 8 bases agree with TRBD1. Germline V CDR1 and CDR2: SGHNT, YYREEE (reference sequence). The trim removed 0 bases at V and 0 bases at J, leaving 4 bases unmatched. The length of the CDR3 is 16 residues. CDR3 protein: CASSLGRGRTNYGYTF. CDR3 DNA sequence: TGTGCCAGCAGCTTGGGCAGGGGGCGGACTAACTATGGCTACACCTTC.